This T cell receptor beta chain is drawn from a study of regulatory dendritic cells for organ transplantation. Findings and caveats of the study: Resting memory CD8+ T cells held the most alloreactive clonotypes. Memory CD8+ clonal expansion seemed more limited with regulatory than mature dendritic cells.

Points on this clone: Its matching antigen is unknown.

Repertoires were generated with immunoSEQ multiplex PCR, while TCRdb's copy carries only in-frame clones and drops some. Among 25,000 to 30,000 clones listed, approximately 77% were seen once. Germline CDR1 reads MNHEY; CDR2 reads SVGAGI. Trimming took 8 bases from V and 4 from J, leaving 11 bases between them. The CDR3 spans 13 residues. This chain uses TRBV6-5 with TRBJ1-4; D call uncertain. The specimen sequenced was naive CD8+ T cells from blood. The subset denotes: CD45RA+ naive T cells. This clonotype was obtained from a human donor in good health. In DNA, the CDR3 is TGTGCCAGCGCCCACCGGGATAATGAAAAACTGTTTTTT. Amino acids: CASAHRDNEKLFF.